One and the same sample provided the 24 T cell receptor beta chains below, sequenced in a study of T cells in Graves' hyperthyroidism and ophthalmopathy. Amplified TCR beta CDR3 regions came from RNA transcripts. An initial round of RT-PCR targeting the TCR CDR3 relied on the HTBI primer set. Via MiXCR, TCRdb re-called the multiplex PCR reads, giving one row per CDR3 protein. Here the sample spans nearly 750,000 distinct CDR3 sequences, 35% being singletons. The sequencing sample was made of blood. These receptors were obtained from a woman aged 40 to 49 with Graves' hyperthyroidism.

This clonotype was detected many times. The J gene is TRBJ1-2, the V gene TRBV20-1; 7 bases are shared with TRBD1. Trimming took 4 bases from V and 4 from J; bases not matched to a gene: 9. The germline gives CDR1 DFQATT, CDR2 SNEGSKA (reference sequence). This CDR3 is built from 14 residues. Written as DNA, the CDR3 is TGCAGTGCTACCCCGGGACAGCTGTCCTATGGCTACACCTTC. Translating it yields CSATPGQLSYGYTF.

The rearrangement links TRBV15 to TRBJ1-1, with D maybe TRBD1 (5 bases). In germline, CDR1 is LNHNV, CDR2 YYDKDF (reference sequence). The V and J ends lost 8 bases and 4 bases respectively, with 17 bases between them. The CDR3 extends over 14 amino acids. CDR3 protein: CATLRGGWTTEAFF. The CDR3 nucleotides read TGTGCCACCTTACGGGGGGGATGGACCACTGAAGCTTTCTTT.

This clonotype was picked up many times. The CDR3 reads CSGSGRVTGELFF. CDR3 nucleotides: TGCAGCGGTAGCGGGAGGGTCACCGGGGAGCTGTTTTTT. The genes are TRBV29-1 and TRBJ2-2; 11 positions agree with TRBD2. After removal of 7 bases from V and 4 bases from J, the junction contained 2 bases not matched to a gene. This CDR3 spans 13 amino acids. The germline V gene has CDR1 SQVTM and CDR2 ANQGSEA.

The V and J genes are TRBV29-1 and TRBJ1-6; 7 nucleotides match TRBD1. This CDR3 contains 14 residues. With V trimmed by 6 bases and J by 5 bases, 7 bases remained unmatched. CDR1 and CDR2 (germline): SQVTM, ANQGSEA. CDR3 in amino acids: CSVSDGTDNSPLHF. The CDR3 DNA reads as TGCAGCGTCAGCGACGGGACAGATAATTCACCCCTCCACTTT.

V gene TRBV7-2 combines with J gene TRBJ1-4; D is uncertain. CDR3 length: 15 amino acids. The germline V gene encodes CDR1 SGHTA and CDR2 FQGNSA. V lost 3 bases and J 4 bases, leaving 12 bases between the germline ends. The CDR3, as DNA: TGTGCCAGCAGCTTGGATAGCCGCTTTAATGAAAAACTGTTTTTT. Encoded protein: CASSLDSRFNEKLFF.

This clonotype appeared many times. The chain carries TRBV20-1 and TRBJ2-5; TRBD2 agrees at 13 bases. J lost 5 bases, V lost 4 bases, and 16 bases had no gene match. The germline CDR1 and CDR2 sequences are DFQATT and SNEGSKA (reference sequence). The CDR3 loop spans 18 amino acids. CDR3 protein: CSANEGARTSGRDETQYF. The CDR3 DNA reads TGCAGTGCTAATGAAGGGGCTAGGACTAGCGGGAGAGATGAGACCCAGTACTTC.

The rearrangement joins TRBV20-1 to TRBJ1-4; no clear D. The V gene's germline CDR1 is DFQATT and CDR2 SNEGSKA (reference sequence). The CDR3 is 16 residues long. Trimming left V 3 bases short and J 1 base short, with 15 bases between. This CDR3 reads CSASFGSDLTNEKLFF. CDR3 bases: TGCAGTGCTAGCTTCGGCAGCGATCTAACTAATGAAAAACTGTTTTTT.

Of note for this clonotype: This may come from a read error, since a much larger clone is one base off. The chain recombines TRBV6-5 with TRBJ2-7, with 12 bases lining up with TRBD2. Germline V lookup: CDR1 MNHEY, CDR2 SVGAGI. The CDR3 has 14 residues. The CDR3 loop reads CASSSTSGRYEQHF. The CDR3 region has the DNA TGTGCCAGCAGTAGCACTAGCGGGAGGTACGAGCAGCACTTC.

This clonotype was counted many times. This chain joins TRBV2 and TRBJ1-5; D remains unclear. V lost 7 bases to trimming and J lost 6 bases, with 19 bases between them. Germline CDR1 and CDR2: SNHLY and FYNNEI. This CDR3 comprises 15 residues. Here the CDR3 reads CASTDQGILVQPQHF. The CDR3, as DNA: TGTGCCAGCACTGACCAAGGGATCCTTGTTCAGCCCCAGCATTTT.

The rearrangement uses TRBV7-2 and TRBJ1-1; TRBD1 matches at 8 bases. This CDR3 spans 15 amino acids. The J segment lost 4 bases and the V segment lost 4 bases, leaving 8 bases of the junction unmatched. Germline values: CDR1 SGHTA, CDR2 FQGNSA. This CDR3 is CASSSTQGGGTEAFF. In DNA form, the CDR3 reads TGTGCCAGCAGCTCTACACAGGGGGGGGGCACTGAAGCTTTCTTT.

The chain couples TRBV5-4 to TRBJ2-2; D could derive from TRBD1 or TRBD2 (6 bases each). Germline CDR1 SGHNT, CDR2 YYREEE (reference sequence). Trimming pared 2 bases from V and 4 bases from J, leaving 12 bases between. The CDR3 totals 15 residues. CDR3 DNA: TGTGCCAGCAGCTTAAGGGGGAGGAGCACCGGGGAGCTGTTTTTT. Its protein product is CASSLRGRSTGELFF.

The chain joins TRBV2 to TRBJ2-5; D gene ambiguous. Germline lookup yields CDR1 SNHLY and CDR2 FYNNEI. Trimming stripped 5 bases from V and 4 bases from J, with 23 bases between. The CDR3 has 17 amino acids. Written as DNA, the CDR3 is TGTGCCAGCAGTTCGGGCCGACAACGCACATCCGGAGAGACCCAGTACTTC. Its protein product is CASSSGRQRTSGETQYF. Full variable domain (remainder filled in from reference TRBV2 and TRBJ2-5): EPEVTQTPSHQVTQMGQEVILRCVPISNHLYFYWYRQILGQKVEFLVSFYNNEISEKSEIFDDQFSVERPDGSNFTLKIRSTKLEDSAMYFCASSSGRQRTSGETQYFGPGTRLLVL.

This clonotype is a singleton in its sample. At one boundary the junction diverges from the germline segment, which might be a read error. The J gene is TRBJ2-7, the V gene TRBV7-1; D gene ambiguous. TRBV7-1 is assigned to the ORF class and has an uncertain function. The CDR3 is made up of 14 amino acids. CDR3 nucleotide sequence: TGTGCCAGCAGCTCAGCAGGGATTTCCTACGAGCAGCACTTC. This translates into CASSSAGISYEQHF.

As to this clonotype: A much larger clone is a single base away; this may be a read error. The chain is built from TRBV6-1 and TRBJ2-2; D gene unclear. Deletions cut 6 bases from V and 4 bases from J, with 9 bases between. The CDR3 is 13 amino acids. Germline V lookup: CDR1 MNHNS, CDR2 SASEGT. CDR3 in DNA: TGTGCCAGCAGAAGGGCAGTCACCGGGGAGCTGTTTTTT. It yields the protein CASRRAVTGELFF.

In this sample, this clonotype turned up a few times. This chain connects TRBV5-1 to TRBJ2-5, with 8 nucleotides matching TRBD2. The CDR3 totals 15 residues. In germline, CDR1 is SGHRS, CDR2 YFSETQ. With V trimmed by 1 base and J by 2 bases, 4 bases remained unmatched. The CDR3 region has the DNA TGCGCCAGCAGCTTGAGGTCGGGGGGGCAAGAGACCCAGTACTTC. It translates to CASSLRSGGQETQYF.

The chain is built from TRBV28 and TRBJ2-7, with TRBD1 identical over 7 bases. V trimming: 7 bases; J trimming: 10 bases; junction bases outside the gene matches: 10. The length of the CDR3 is 12 residues. Germline CDR1 reads MDHEN; CDR2 reads SYDVKM. The CDR3 DNA sequence: TGTGCCAGCAAGTCAACAGGGGTTGAACAGTACTTC. This codes for CASKSTGVEQYF.

This chain links TRBV11-1 with TRBJ1-1, with TRBD1 identical over 8 bases. V dropped 6 bases and J dropped 6; count of bases not matched to a gene: 9. Germline V gene data show CDR1 as SGHAT and CDR2 as FQDESV (reference sequence). The CDR3 loop spans 14 amino acids. CDR3 DNA sequence: TGTGCCAGCAGGCCCCGACAGGGGCGGGCTGAAGCTTTCTTT. This codes for CASRPRQGRAEAFF. Filled out from reference TRBV11-1 and TRBJ1-1, the complete variable domain reads EAEVAQSPRYKITEKSQAVAFWCDPISGHATLYWYRQILGQGPELLVQFQDESVVDDSQLPKDRFSAERLKGVDSTLKIQPAELGDSAMYLCASRPRQGRAEAFFGQGTRLTVV.

About this clonotype: It may be a read error: a sequence one base away is much more abundant. The gene calls are TRBV7-9 and TRBJ1-2; no clear D. Germline CDR1 is SEHNR and CDR2 is FQNEAQ (reference sequence). CDR3 length equals 14 residues. The ends were cut back, 5 bases at V and 4 bases at J, with 14 bases in the middle. CDR3 nucleotides: TGTGCCAGCAGCCGTGGGAGGGAAAGCTATGGCTACACCTTC. Residues: CASSRGRESYGYTF. The variable domain in full, completed from reference TRBV7-9 and TRBJ1-2, reads DTGVSQNPRHKITKRGQNVTFRCDPISEHNRLYWYRQTLGQGPEFLTYFQNEAQLEKSRLLSDRFSAERPKGSFSTLEIQRTEQGDSAMYLCASSRGRESYGYTFGSGTRLTVV.

Remarks on this clonotype: A much bigger clone sits one base away, suggesting this may be a read error. This CDR3 reads CATHLSNTVSYGYTF. DNA for the CDR3: TGTGCCACCCACCTATCGAACACCGTTTCCTATGGCTACACCTTC. The chain carries TRBV19 and TRBJ1-2; no definite D call. This CDR3 contains 15 residues. With 10 bases removed from V and 4 bases from J, the gap between germline ends came to 22 bases. Germline CDR1 is LNHDA and CDR2 is SQIVND (reference sequence). Full variable domain (missing parts from reference TRBV19 and TRBJ1-2): DGGITQSPKYLFRKEGQNVTLSCEQNLNHDAMYWYRQDPGQGLRLIYYSQIVNDFQKGDIAEGYSVSREKKESFPLTVTSAQKNPTAFYLCATHLSNTVSYGYTFGSGTRLTVV.

There are many counts of this clonotype. The chain carries TRBV2 and TRBJ1-2, with D unresolved. The CDR3 is 11 amino acids. Trimming left V 5 bases short and J 11 bases short, with 12 bases between. The germline V gene encodes CDR1 SNHLY and CDR2 FYNNEI. CDR3 nucleotides: TGTGCCAGCAGTCGGACGGGGAGGTACACCTTC. Translating it yields CASSRTGRYTF. The full variable domain, its missing parts supplied by reference TRBV2 and TRBJ1-2, is EPEVTQTPSHQVTQMGQEVILRCVPISNHLYFYWYRQILGQKVEFLVSFYNNEISEKSEIFDDQFSVERPDGSNFTLKIRSTKLEDSAMYFCASSRTGRYTFGSGTRLTVV.

Many counts were recorded for this clonotype. This chain joins TRBV29-1 and TRBJ1-2, with a possible D match to TRBD1 (5 bases). The CDR3 spans 13 residues. Germline V gives CDR1 SQVTM, CDR2 ANQGSEA. Deletions cut 5 bases from V and 8 bases from J, with 18 bases between. CDR3 region: CSVTQGLGRGYTF. In nucleotides, the CDR3 is TGCAGCGTTACGCAGGGCCTCGGGAGGGGCTACACCTTC.

In its sample, this clonotype was seen a few times. The rearrangement joins TRBV2 to TRBJ1-1; TRBD1 matches at 9 bases. CDR1 SNHLY and CDR2 FYNNEI come from the germline V gene. V dropped 6 bases and J dropped 3; count of bases not matched to a gene: 8. The CDR3 extends over 15 amino acids. The CDR3, as DNA: TGTGCCAGCAGGAAGATGACAGGGGGAGACACTGAAGCTTTCTTT. Translation: CASRKMTGGDTEAFF.

This chain connects TRBV12-3 or TRBV12-4 to TRBJ1-4; possibly TRBD1 for D (5 bases). This CDR3 is built from 15 residues. The germline V and J ends were trimmed by 5 bases and 5 bases, with 15 bases remaining between them. The CDR3 nucleotides are TGTGCCAGCAGTGAACAGGTAGTCTACAATGAAAAACTGTTTTTT. Translated: CASSEQVVYNEKLFF.

As regards this clonotype: At one of its ends the junction is not consistent with the germline gene, which may arise from a read error. This chain joins TRBV7-9 and TRBJ2-2; D possibly corresponds to TRBD1 (5 bases). The V gene's germline CDR1 is SEHNR and CDR2 FQNEAQ (reference sequence). The CDR3 is made up of 13 amino acids. Here the CDR3 DNA reads TGTGTCAGCAGCTTTAGGGGTTCCGGGGAGCTGTTTTTT. Its protein is CVSSFRGSGELFF. The full variable domain, with the rest looked up from reference TRBV7-9 and TRBJ2-2, is DTGVSQNPRHKITKRGQNVTFRCDPISEHNRLYWYRQTLGQGPEFLTYFQNEAQLEKSRLLSDRFSAERPKGSFSTLEIQRTEQGDSAMYLCVSSFRGSGELFFGEGSRLTVL.